The next 25 T cell receptor beta chains were all read from a single sample in a study of tumor-infiltrating lymphocytes in primary liver carcinoma (TCRdb year 2017). Reads for this sample came from an Illumina HiSeq 2500. A constant-region primer and ProtoScript II reverse transcriptase were used to reverse-transcribe TCRbeta-specific cDNA from around 530 ng total RNA. Three nested multiplex PCR rounds, following a slightly modified ARM-PCR procedure, were used to build the TCRbeta libraries. Each of the first two PCR rounds ran for about 10 cycles using multiplex TRBV1-TRBV30 forward primers together with a Cbeta reverse primer. TCRdb reprocessed the public reads (quality trimming at Q25 with fastp, clone calling with MiXCR) and kept in-frame beta chains. Every CDR3 protein is listed once, alongside the most common genes and DNA of its rows. The sample data list roughly 91,000 distinct CDR3 sequences, and over 55% of these were observed just once. The biggest ten clones account for more than 8% of the sample.

Without any cell sorting, total RNA and DNA were co-extracted from roughly 18-30 mg of bulk tissue using the AllPrep DNA/RNA mini kit. The specimen was liver tumor tissue from sampling region 5. The cell subset or site label corresponds to: tumor region T5, tumor centre. These receptors originate from a woman aged 55 to 70 with primary liver carcinoma and hepatitis B virus infection.

As regards this clonotype: This clone may be a read error of a much larger clone one base away. The chain links TRBV5-8 to TRBJ2-1; the match to TRBD2 covers 9 bases. CDR1 is SGHTS and CDR2 is YDEGEE in the germline V gene. This CDR3 has 14 amino acids. CDR3 coding DNA: TGTGCCAACAGCCCCGGACTAGCGAGGAATGAGCAGTTCTTC. This translates into CANSPGLARNEQFF.

As to this clonotype: A much bigger clone sits one base away, suggesting this may be a read error. In this CDR3 the conserved last residue, phenylalanine or tryptophan, is missing, so a read error is likely. The chain carries TRBV6-4 and TRBJ2-1; D may be TRBD1 (6 bases). The V end was cut by 3 bases, the J end by 2 bases, with 8 bases between. Germline V gives CDR1 MRHNA, CDR2 SNTAGT. The CDR3 totals 14 residues. The CDR3 region has the DNA TGTGCCAGCAGTGAGGGGGCGGCCTACAATGAGCAGTTCTCC. Protein: CASSEGAAYNEQFS.

This chain links TRBV18 with TRBJ1-2; the match to TRBD1 covers 8 bases. The CDR3 is 16 residues long. The trim removed 0 bases at V and 1 base at J, leaving 4 bases unmatched. Germline loops: CDR1 KGHSH, CDR2 LQKENI. The CDR3 DNA reads TGTGCCAGCTCACCACCGACAGGGGACATTAACTATGGCTACACCTTC. Protein: CASSPPTGDINYGYTF.

With respect to this clonotype: The junction differs from germline at one of its ends, possibly a read error. The CDR3, as DNA: TGTACCAGCAGCTTAGTTGTCAGGGCCACAGATACGCAGTATTTT. It translates to CTSSLVVRATDTQYF. The chain joins TRBV11-3 to TRBJ2-3, with D tentatively TRBD1 (5 bases). The germline V gene encodes CDR1 SGHNT and CDR2 YENEEA. The CDR3 is 15 amino acids.

To note about this clonotype: The conserved phenylalanine or tryptophan normally closing the CDR3 is absent here, so this likely arose from a read error. The chain links TRBV11-1 to TRBJ2-6; 7 nucleotides agree with TRBD1. CDR3 length: 17 residues. CDR1 is SGHAT and CDR2 is FQDESV in the germline V gene (reference sequence). CDR3 sequence reads: CASSFKDRFSGANILTL. The CDR3 DNA sequence: TGTGCTAGCAGCTTCAAGGACAGGTTCTCTGGGGCCAACATCCTGACTTTA.

Comments on this clonotype: One end of the junction does not line up with germline, which may come from a read error. This chain connects TRBV6-5 to TRBJ1-1; D is ambiguous. Germline V gene lookup returns CDR1 MNHEY and CDR2 SVGAGI. The CDR3 has 14 amino acids. The CDR3 nucleotides are TGTGCCAGCAGCTACTCGACGGGTAACATTGAAGCTTTCTTT. It is translated as CASSYSTGNIEAFF.

For this clonotype: One end of the junction is discordant with germline, which a read error may explain. V gene TRBV29-1 combines with J gene TRBJ1-1; D call uncertain. CDR1 and CDR2 (germline): SQVTM, ANQGSEA. There are 13 residues in the CDR3. CDR3 protein: CSVALAMNTGALF. The CDR3 bases are TGCAGCGTTGCGCTGGCAATGAACACTGGAGCTTTATTT.

A remark on this clonotype: A much more abundant neighbour one base away suggests this may be a read error. The V and J genes are TRBV28 and TRBJ2-7, with 9 bases that match TRBD2. This CDR3 has 16 amino acids. Germline V lookup: CDR1 MDHEN, CDR2 SYDVKM. CDR3: CASSSPGLAGIYEQCF. CDR3 nucleotides: TGTGCCAGCAGTTCACCCGGCCTAGCGGGGATTTACGAGCAGTGCTTC.

In the case of this clonotype: A much larger clone is a single base away; this may be a read error. This rearrangement joins TRBV7-9 to TRBJ1-1; D is perhaps TRBD1 (5 bases). There are 13 residues in the CDR3. V was shortened by 11 bases and J by 2 bases, with 15 bases between the two germline ends. Germline CDR1 reads SEHNR; CDR2 reads FQNEAQ (reference sequence). CDR3: CACKMGGNTEAFF. CDR3 coding DNA: TGTGCCTGTAAAATGGGGGGAAACACTGAAGCTTTCTTT. Full variable domain (rest looked up from reference TRBV7-9 and TRBJ1-1): DTGVSQNPRHKITKRGQNVTFRCDPISEHNRLYWYRQTLGQGPEFLTYFQNEAQLEKSRLLSDRFSAERPKGSFSTLEIQRTEQGDSAMYLCACKMGGNTEAFFGQGTRLTVV.

The CDR3 DNA is TGTGCCAGCAGCCAAGGGATCTGGGATGAGCAGTTCTTC. This gives the protein CASSQGIWDEQFF. The chain uses TRBV14 and TRBJ2-1; no firm D call. CDR1 is SGHDN, CDR2 FVKESK, per germline. This CDR3 is 13 amino acids long. V lost 1 base to trimming and J lost 8 bases, with 9 bases between them.

As regards this clonotype: Just one base apart from a much larger clone, this may be a read error. The chain has TRBV6-1 and TRBJ2-7; tentative D call: TRBD1 (6 bases). The CDR3 length is 11 residues. CDR1 and CDR2 (germline): MNHNS, SASEGT. CDR3 residues: CANSYRDEQYF. For the CDR3, the DNA is TGTGCCAACAGTTACAGGGACGAGCAGTACTTC.

As concerns this clonotype: A much larger clone sits a single nucleotide away, making a read error possible. The rearrangement links TRBV30 to TRBJ1-2; D gene ambiguous. Germline lookup yields CDR1 GTSNPN and CDR2 SVGIG (reference sequence). The CDR3 has 13 residues. Trimming shortened V by 1 base and J by 1 base, and 7 bases separated the two germline ends. CDR3 bases: TGTGCCTGGAGTGAGGACCTTAACTATGGCTACACCTTC. Encoded protein: CAWSEDLNYGYTF.

For this clonotype: It may be a read error: a sequence one base away is much more abundant. The chain recombines TRBV5-4 with TRBJ2-7; TRBD2 aligns across 12 bases. Germline-derived CDR1 and CDR2 are SGHNT and YYREEE (reference sequence). The CDR3 runs to 16 residues. Unmatched junction bases numbered 8, after V lost 6 bases and J lost 1 base. The CDR3 loop reads CASIPGGLAGSYEQYF. The CDR3 DNA reads as TGTGCCAGCATCCCGGGGGGACTAGCGGGTTCCTACGAGCAGTACTTC.

This clonotype was detected only a few times. The V gene is TRBV5-1, the J gene TRBJ2-5; D not resolved. Germline CDR1 SGHRS, CDR2 YFSETQ. V was cut by 0 bases and J by 4 bases, with 10 bases left in between. The CDR3 length is 14 residues. CDR3 residues: CASSLEPRRETQYF. Written as DNA, the CDR3 is TGCGCCAGCAGCTTGGAGCCTAGGAGAGAGACCCAGTACTTC. Using reference TRBV5-1 and TRBJ2-5 for the parts outside the CDR3, the full variable domain is KAGVTQTPRYLIKTRGQQVTLSCSPISGHRSVSWYQQTPGQGLQFLFEYFSETQRNKGNFPGRFSGRQFSNSRSEMNVSTLELGDSALYLCASSLEPRRETQYFGPGTRLLVL.

The chain couples TRBV5-1 to TRBJ2-1; 11 bases agree with TRBD2. The junction had 9 bases not matched to a gene; V was cut back by 0 bases and J by 4 bases. Germline values: CDR1 SGHRS, CDR2 YFSETQ. The CDR3 covers 18 residues. In DNA, the CDR3 is TGCGCCAGCAGCTTGGGACTAGCGGGATCCCGTGAGTACAATGAGCAGTTCTTC. This translates into CASSLGLAGSREYNEQFF. Based on the CDR3 plus reference TRBV5-1 and TRBJ2-1, the full variable domain is KAGVTQTPRYLIKTRGQQVTLSCSPISGHRSVSWYQQTPGQGLQFLFEYFSETQRNKGNFPGRFSGRQFSNSRSEMNVSTLELGDSALYLCASSLGLAGSREYNEQFFGPGTRLTVL.

The J gene is TRBJ2-7, the V gene TRBV29-1; 11 nucleotides agree with TRBD2. Germline V gene data show CDR1 as SQVTM and CDR2 as ANQGSEA. The CDR3 is 14 residues long. Written as DNA, the CDR3 is TGCAGTGCTGATTTAGCGGGAGGGCCGAAAGAGCAGTACTTC. Translation gives CSADLAGGPKEQYF.

DNA of the CDR3: TGCGCCAGCAGAGAGAAGGACTATGGCACCGGGGAGCTGTTTTTT. Protein: CASREKDYGTGELFF. The V and J genes are TRBV5-1 and TRBJ2-2; tentative D call: TRBD2 (6 bases). V was cut by 5 bases and J by 4 bases, with 15 bases left in between. This CDR3 has 15 residues. Germline V gene data show CDR1 as SGHRS and CDR2 as YFSETQ.

About this clonotype: This could be a read error, since a much larger clone is one nucleotide away. In this CDR3 the conserved last residue, phenylalanine or tryptophan, is missing, so a read error is likely. V is TRBV5-1 and J is TRBJ2-3; D possibly uses TRBD1 or TRBD2 (5 bases each). Trimming removed 4 bases from V and 2 bases from J, with 11 bases in between. Germline CDR1 reads SGHRS; CDR2 reads YFSETQ. The CDR3 covers 14 residues. DNA of the CDR3: TGCGCCAGCAGCCGGGACCATGCCACAGATACGCAGTATCTT. It specifies CASSRDHATDTQYL.

This clonotype is medium-sized by share. This chain uses TRBV11-2 with TRBJ2-7; D unresolved. V shed 0 bases and J shed 6 bases, with 9 bases lying between them. This CDR3 comprises 13 residues. Germline lookup yields CDR1 SGHAT and CDR2 FQNNGV. The CDR3 protein is CASSLDLRREQYF. In DNA form, the CDR3 reads TGTGCCAGCAGCTTAGATCTCCGTCGCGAGCAGTACTTC.

To note about this clonotype: A much larger clone lies a single base off, so this may be a read error. In DNA, the CDR3 is TGTGCCATCAGTGAGTCAGTGGGACAGGGAGCCTACGGGCAGTACTTC. It encodes CAISESVGQGAYGQYF. V gene TRBV10-3 combines with J gene TRBJ2-7; 9 bases are shared with TRBD1. This CDR3 has 16 amino acids. The V gene's germline CDR1 is ENHRY and CDR2 SYGVKD.

The sample holds many counts of this clonotype. The CDR3 DNA follows: TGTGCCAGCAGAAGGGGGTCTGAGCTCTACAATGAGCAGTTCTTC. It specifies CASRRGSELYNEQFF. The chain couples TRBV24-1 to TRBJ2-1; D may be TRBD1 (6 bases). CDR3 length: 15 residues. Trimming left V 11 bases short and J 3 bases short, with 19 bases between. From germline, CDR1 is KGHDR and CDR2 SFDVKD.

This clonotype was seen more than once but under ten times. This may come from a read error, since a much larger clone is one base off. The chain carries TRBV28 and TRBJ2-7; maybe TRBD1 (6 bases). CDR1 and CDR2 from the germline V gene are MDHEN and SYDVKM. Trimming took 4 bases from V and 3 from J, leaving 28 bases between them. The CDR3 spans 19 residues. CDR3 protein: CASSSQRGHVNPGDYEQYF. CDR3 sequence (DNA): TGTGCCAGCAGTTCTCAGAGGGGACACGTAAACCCTGGGGACTACGAGCAGTACTTC.

Regarding this clonotype: The germline gene is not matched at one end of the junction; a read error may be the cause. The chain is built from TRBV6-1 and TRBJ2-1; 12 bases agree with TRBD2. The CDR3 length is 20 residues. CDR1 is MNHNS, CDR2 SASEGT, per germline. CDR3 sequence (DNA): TGTTCCAGCAGCCTCCGGACTAGCGGGACGAAACTCATCTCCTACAATGAGCAGTTCTTC. This gives the protein CSSSLRTSGTKLISYNEQFF.

The gene calls are TRBV28 and TRBJ2-6; D is ambiguous. From germline, CDR1 is MDHEN and CDR2 SYDVKM. V lost 10 bases and J 2 bases, leaving 15 bases between the germline ends. This CDR3 contains 15 residues. The CDR3 DNA reads as TGTGCCAACACGGCACCGCTCCCTGGGGCCAACGTCCTGACTTTC. This encodes CANTAPLPGANVLTF.

In the case of this clonotype: One end of the junction does not line up with germline, which may come from a read error. This chain links TRBV25-1 with TRBJ1-2; D call uncertain. Germline CDR1 is MGHDK and CDR2 is SYGVNS. This CDR3 region has 12 residues. The CDR3 DNA sequence: TGTGCCAGCACCCGGATCGGGGAGGGCTACATCTTC. It encodes CASTRIGEGYIF.